Listed here are 5 T cell receptor beta chains from one sample, sequenced in a study of blood T cell repertoires in COVID-19. Sequenced by immunoSEQ multiplex PCR; TCRdb stores in-frame clones only, minus some. The data hold some 65,000 clones, with over 85% observed a single time. The sample comprised peripheral blood. All receptors derive from a man between 65 and 85 years old with active COVID-19.

The gene calls are TRBV24-1 and TRBJ2-2; 8 nucleotides match TRBD1. This CDR3 region has 15 residues. J lost 5 bases, V lost 3 bases, and 4 bases had no gene match. Germline lookup yields CDR1 KGHDR and CDR2 SFDVKD. CDR3 region: CATSDPDRGTGELFF. The CDR3 DNA reads TGTGCCACCAGTGATCCCGACAGGGGAACCGGGGAGCTGTTTTTT.

The rearrangement uses TRBV5-4 and TRBJ2-1, with 7 bases aligning to TRBD2. V was pared by 4 bases and J by 4 bases, with 5 bases of the junction left unmatched. Germline V gene sequence: CDR1 SGHNT, CDR2 YYREEE (reference sequence). There are 14 residues in the CDR3. In DNA form, the CDR3 reads TGTGCCAGCAGCACGCGGGGGAATTACAATGAGCAGTTCTTC. Amino acids: CASSTRGNYNEQFF.

The chain employs TRBV4-1 and TRBJ2-7; TRBD1 aligns across 7 bases. After removal of 3 bases from V and 4 bases from J, the junction contained 6 bases not matched to a gene. From germline, CDR1 is MGHRA and CDR2 YSYEKL. The CDR3 loop spans 14 amino acids. CDR3 sequence reads: CASSHPGQQYEQYV. In DNA, the CDR3 is TGCGCCAGCAGCCACCCGGGACAGCAGTACGAGCAGTACGTC.

The gene calls are TRBV6-6 and TRBJ2-7, with a tentative D call TRBD1 (7 bases). V was cut by 6 bases and J by 1 base, with 16 bases left in between. The CDR3 is made up of 15 amino acids. Germline CDR1 and CDR2: MNHNY and SVGAGI (reference sequence). CDR3 DNA sequence: TGTGCCAGCAGCAAAGGGGGGACAGAGTCCTACGAGCAGTACTTC. Protein product: CASSKGGTESYEQYF.

J is TRBJ2-3 and V is TRBV2; TRBD2 matches at 9 bases. Germline values: CDR1 SNHLY, CDR2 FYNNEI. The CDR3 totals 18 residues. The J segment lost 2 bases and the V segment lost 4 bases, leaving 13 bases of the junction unmatched. The CDR3 sequence is CASSVRKRLAEITDTQYF. Written as DNA, the CDR3 is TGTGCCAGCAGTGTACGTAAAAGACTAGCGGAAATCACAGATACGCAGTATTTT.